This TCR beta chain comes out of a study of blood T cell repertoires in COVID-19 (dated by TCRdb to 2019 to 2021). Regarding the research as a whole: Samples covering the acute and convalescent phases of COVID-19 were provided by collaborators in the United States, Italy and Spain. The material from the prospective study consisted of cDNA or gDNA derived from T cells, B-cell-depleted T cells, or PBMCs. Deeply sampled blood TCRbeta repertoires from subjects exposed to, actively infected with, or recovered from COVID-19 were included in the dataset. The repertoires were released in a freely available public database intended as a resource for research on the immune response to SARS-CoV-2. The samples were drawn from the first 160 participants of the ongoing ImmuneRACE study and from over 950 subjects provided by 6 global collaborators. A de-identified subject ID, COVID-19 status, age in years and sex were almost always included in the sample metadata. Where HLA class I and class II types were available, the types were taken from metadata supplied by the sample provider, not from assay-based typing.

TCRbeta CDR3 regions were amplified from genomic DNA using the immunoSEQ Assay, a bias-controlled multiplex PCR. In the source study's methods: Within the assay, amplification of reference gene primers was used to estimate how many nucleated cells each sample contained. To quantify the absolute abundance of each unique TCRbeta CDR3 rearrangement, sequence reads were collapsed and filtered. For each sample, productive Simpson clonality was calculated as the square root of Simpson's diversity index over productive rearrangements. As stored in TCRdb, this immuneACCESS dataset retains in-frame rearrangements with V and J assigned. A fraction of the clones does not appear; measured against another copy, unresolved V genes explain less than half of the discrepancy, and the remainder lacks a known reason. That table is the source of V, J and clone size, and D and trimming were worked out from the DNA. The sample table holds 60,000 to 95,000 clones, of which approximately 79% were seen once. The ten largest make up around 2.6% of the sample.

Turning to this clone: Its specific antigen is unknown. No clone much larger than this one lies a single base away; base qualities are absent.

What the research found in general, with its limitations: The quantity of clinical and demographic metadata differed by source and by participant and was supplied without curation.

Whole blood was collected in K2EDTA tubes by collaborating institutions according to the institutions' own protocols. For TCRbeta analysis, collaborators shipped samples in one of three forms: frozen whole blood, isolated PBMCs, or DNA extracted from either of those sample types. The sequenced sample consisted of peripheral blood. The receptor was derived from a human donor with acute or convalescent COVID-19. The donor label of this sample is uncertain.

DNA sequence: TGTGCCAGCAGCCCCAACTCAGGGAAGGGTCCCGGGGAGCTGTTTTTT. Translated, it reads CASSPNSGKGPGELFF. The V and J segments used are TRBV6-6 and TRBJ2-2, and perhaps TRBD1 as D gene, on 5 matching bases. From the cysteine through the phenylalanine, the CDR3 covers 16 amino acids. The DNA shown is the 48-base CDR3, in frame from base 1. Taken from the germline V gene (reference sequence), the CDR1 and CDR2 loops are MNHNY and SVGAGI. V loses 6 bases, J loses 6 bases, and the germline ends lie 20 bases apart.